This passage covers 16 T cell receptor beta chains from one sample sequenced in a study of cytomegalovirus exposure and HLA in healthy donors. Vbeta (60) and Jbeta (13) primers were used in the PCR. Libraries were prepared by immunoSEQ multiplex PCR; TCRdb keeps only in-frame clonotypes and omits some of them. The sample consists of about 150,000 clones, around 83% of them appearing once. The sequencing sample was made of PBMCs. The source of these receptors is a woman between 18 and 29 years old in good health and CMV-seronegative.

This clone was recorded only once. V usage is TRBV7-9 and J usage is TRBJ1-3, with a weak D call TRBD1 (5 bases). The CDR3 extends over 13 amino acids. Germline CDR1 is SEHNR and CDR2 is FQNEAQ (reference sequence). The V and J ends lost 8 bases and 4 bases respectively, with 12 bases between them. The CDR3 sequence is CASGGGAGNTIYF. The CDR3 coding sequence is TGTGCCAGCGGGGGGGGAGCGGGAAACACCATATATTTT.

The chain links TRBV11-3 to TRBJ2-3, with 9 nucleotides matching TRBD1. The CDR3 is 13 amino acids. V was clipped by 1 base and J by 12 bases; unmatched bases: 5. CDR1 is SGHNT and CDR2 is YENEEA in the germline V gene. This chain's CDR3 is CASSLAGTGFQYF. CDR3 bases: TGTGCCAGCAGCTTAGCCGGGACAGGGTTTCAGTATTTT.

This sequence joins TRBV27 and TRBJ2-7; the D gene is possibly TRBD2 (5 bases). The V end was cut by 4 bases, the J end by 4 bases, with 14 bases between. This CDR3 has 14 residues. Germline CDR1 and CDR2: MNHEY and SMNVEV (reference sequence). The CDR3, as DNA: TGTGCCAGCAGTTCCCGGGGTAGGGCTTACGAGCAGTACTTC. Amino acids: CASSSRGRAYEQYF.

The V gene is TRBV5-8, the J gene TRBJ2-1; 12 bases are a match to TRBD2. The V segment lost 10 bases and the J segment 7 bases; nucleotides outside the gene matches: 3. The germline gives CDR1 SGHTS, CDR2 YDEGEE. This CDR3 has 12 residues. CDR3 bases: TGTGCCGGACTAGCGGGGCTAAATGAGCAGTTCTTC. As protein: CAGLAGLNEQFF.

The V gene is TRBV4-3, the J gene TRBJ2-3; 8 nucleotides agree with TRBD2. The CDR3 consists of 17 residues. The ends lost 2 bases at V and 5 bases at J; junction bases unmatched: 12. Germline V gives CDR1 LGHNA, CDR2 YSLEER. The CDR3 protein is CASSQSPGGGWQDTQYF. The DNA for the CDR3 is TGCGCCAGCAGCCAAAGTCCGGGGGGGGGATGGCAAGATACGCAGTATTTT.

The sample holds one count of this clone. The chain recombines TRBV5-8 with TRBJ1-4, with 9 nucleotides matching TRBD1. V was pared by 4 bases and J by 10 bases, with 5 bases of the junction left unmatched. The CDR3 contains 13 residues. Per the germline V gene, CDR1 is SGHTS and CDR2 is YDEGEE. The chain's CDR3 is CASSPRQGGKLFF. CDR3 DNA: TGTGCCAGCAGCCCTCGACAGGGGGGAAAACTGTTTTTT. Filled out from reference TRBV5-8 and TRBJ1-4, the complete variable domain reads EAGVTQSPTHLIKTRGQQATLRCSPISGHTSVYWYQQALGLGLQFLLWYDEGEERNRGNFPPRFSGRQFPNYSSELNVNALELEDSALYLCASSPRQGGKLFFGSGTQLSVL.

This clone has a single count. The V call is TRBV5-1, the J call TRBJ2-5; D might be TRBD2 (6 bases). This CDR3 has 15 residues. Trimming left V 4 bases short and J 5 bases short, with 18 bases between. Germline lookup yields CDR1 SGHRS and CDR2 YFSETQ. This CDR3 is CASSLGAAGTETQYF. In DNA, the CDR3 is TGCGCCAGCAGCCTCGGGGCAGCGGGTACTGAGACCCAGTACTTC.

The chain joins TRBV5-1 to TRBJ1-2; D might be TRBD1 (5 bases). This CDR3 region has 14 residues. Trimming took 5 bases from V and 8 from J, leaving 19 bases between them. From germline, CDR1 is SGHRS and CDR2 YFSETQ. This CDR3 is CASSRAPGARGYTF. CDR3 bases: TGCGCCAGCAGTCGCGCTCCTGGGGCCCGAGGCTACACCTTC.

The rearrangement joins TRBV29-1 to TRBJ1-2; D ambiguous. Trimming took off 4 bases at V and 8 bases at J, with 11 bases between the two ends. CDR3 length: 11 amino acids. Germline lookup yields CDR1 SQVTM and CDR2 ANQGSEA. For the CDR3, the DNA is TGCAGCGTTGTTGGGCCTTCCGGCTACACCTTC. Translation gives CSVVGPSGYTF.

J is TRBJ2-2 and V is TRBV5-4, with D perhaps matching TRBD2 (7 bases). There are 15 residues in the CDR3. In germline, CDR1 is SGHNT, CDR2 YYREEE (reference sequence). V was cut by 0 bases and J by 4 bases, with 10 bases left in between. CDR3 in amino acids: CASSLGGGGTGELFF. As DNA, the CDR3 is TGTGCCAGCAGCTTGGGGGGGGGCGGCACCGGGGAGCTGTTTTTT.

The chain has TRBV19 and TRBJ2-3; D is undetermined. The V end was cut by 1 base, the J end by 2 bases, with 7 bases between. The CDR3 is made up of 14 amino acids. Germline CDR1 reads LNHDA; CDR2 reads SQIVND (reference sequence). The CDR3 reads CASSIAQFTDTQYF. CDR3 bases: TGTGCCAGTAGTATAGCACAGTTCACAGATACGCAGTATTTT.

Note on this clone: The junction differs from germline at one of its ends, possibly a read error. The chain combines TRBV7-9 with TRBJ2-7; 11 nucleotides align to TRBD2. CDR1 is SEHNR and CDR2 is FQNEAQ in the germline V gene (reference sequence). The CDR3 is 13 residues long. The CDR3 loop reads CSSSSTSGNEQYF. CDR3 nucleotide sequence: TGTTCCAGCAGCTCGACTAGCGGGAACGAGCAGTACTTC.

The CDR3 loop reads CASSVQGLPNQPQHF. Written as DNA, the CDR3 is TGTGCCAGCAGCGTTCAAGGACTCCCAAATCAGCCCCAGCATTTT. The V gene is TRBV9, the J gene TRBJ1-5; D is undetermined. The CDR3 runs 15 residues. Germline V gene lookup returns CDR1 SGDLS and CDR2 YYNGEE. V was cut by 2 bases and J by 4 bases, with 13 bases left in between.

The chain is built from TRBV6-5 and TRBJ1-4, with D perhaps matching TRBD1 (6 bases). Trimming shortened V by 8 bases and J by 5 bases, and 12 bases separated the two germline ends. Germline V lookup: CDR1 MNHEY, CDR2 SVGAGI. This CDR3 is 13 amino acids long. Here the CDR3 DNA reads TGTGCCAGCTCGGGACACCTGAATGAAAAACTGTTTTTT. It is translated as CASSGHLNEKLFF.

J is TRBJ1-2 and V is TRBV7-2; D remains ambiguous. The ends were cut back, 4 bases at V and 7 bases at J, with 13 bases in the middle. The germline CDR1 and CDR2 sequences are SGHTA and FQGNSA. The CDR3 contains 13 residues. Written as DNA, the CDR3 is TGTGCCAGCAGCTCCTTAAACCGGGGTGGCTACACCTTC. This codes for CASSSLNRGGYTF.

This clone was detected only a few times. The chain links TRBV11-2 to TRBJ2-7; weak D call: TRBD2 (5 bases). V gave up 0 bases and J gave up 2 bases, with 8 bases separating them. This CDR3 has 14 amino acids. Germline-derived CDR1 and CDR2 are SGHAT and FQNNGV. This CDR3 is CASSLDHGTYEQYF. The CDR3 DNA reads TGTGCCAGCAGCTTAGATCACGGGACCTACGAGCAGTACTTC.